Shown below are 20 T cell receptor beta chains from a single sample sequenced in a study of OX40 agonist ivuxolimab in advanced cancers. Library preparation used the immunoSEQ multiplex PCR assay. As stored in TCRdb, this immuneACCESS dataset retains in-frame rearrangements with V and J assigned. A fraction of the clones does not appear; measured against another copy, unresolved V genes explain less than half of the discrepancy, and the remainder lacks a known reason. The sample includes 60,000 to 70,000 clones, with approximately 80% observed a single time. 5% to 6% of the sample is in the top ten clones. The source was CD4+ or CD8+ T cells sorted from blood, collected in a trial of the OX40 agonist ivuxolimab. The receptors derive from an adult with an advanced solid tumor such as melanoma, head and neck, liver or kidney cancer.

This clone showed up just once. The chain links TRBV27 to TRBJ2-1; 13 bases match TRBD2. V gave up 5 bases and J gave up 2 bases; unmatched junction bases: 6. The CDR3 is 17 residues long. The germline V gene has CDR1 MNHEY and CDR2 SMNVEV (reference sequence). The CDR3 nucleotides are TGTGCCAGCAGTCGGGGACTAGCGGGGACAGCCTACAATGAGCAGTTCTTC. Translating gives CASSRGLAGTAYNEQFF.

This sequence joins TRBV6-5 and TRBJ2-1, with TRBD1 matching over 8 bases. The V gene's germline CDR1 is MNHEY and CDR2 SVGAGI. The CDR3 loop spans 13 amino acids. J gave up 4 bases and V 9 bases, and 5 bases lay outside the gene matches. This CDR3 reads CASSRDRYNEQFF. CDR3 sequence (DNA): TGTGCCAGTTCACGGGACAGGTACAATGAGCAGTTCTTC.

The chain carries TRBV4-1 and TRBJ1-1, with 7 positions matching TRBD1. V lost 11 bases, J lost 2 bases, and 8 bases stayed unmatched. Per the germline V gene, CDR1 is MGHRA and CDR2 is YSYEKL. This CDR3 comprises 13 residues. Here the CDR3 DNA reads TGCGCCTCAGGGGGGCCTGGAAACACTGAAGCTTTCTTT. Translation gives CASGGPGNTEAFF.

This chain links TRBV28 with TRBJ2-5; tentatively, D is TRBD1 (6 bases). The CDR3 has 17 amino acids. Trimming shortened V by 3 bases and J by 0 bases, and 17 bases separated the two germline ends. Germline CDR1 and CDR2: MDHEN and SYDVKM. CDR3 nucleotide sequence: TGTGCCAGCAGTTTCCCGGACAGCCTAAAGTACCAAGAGACCCAGTACTTC. This gives the protein CASSFPDSLKYQETQYF.

The sample holds one count of this clone. The chain combines TRBV7-6 with TRBJ2-7; 8 nucleotides align to TRBD1. This CDR3 has 15 amino acids. Unmatched junction bases numbered 3, after V lost 1 base and J lost 1 base. The V gene's germline CDR1 is SGHVS and CDR2 FNYEAQ. CDR3 nucleotides: TGTGCCAGCAGCTTAGTAGGGACAGGTTCCTACGAGCAGTACTTC. Protein sequence: CASSLVGTGSYEQYF.

For the CDR3, the DNA is TGCGCCAGCAGCCGCAGGACAGGGGGTGTTTCACCCCTCCACTTT. This codes for CASSRRTGGVSPLHF. The chain links TRBV5-1 to TRBJ1-6, with TRBD1 identical over 10 bases. This CDR3 is 15 amino acids long. Per germline, CDR1 SGHRS and CDR2 YFSETQ. Trimming at V came to 4 bases and at J to 9 bases, leaving 7 bases not matched to a gene. Looking up the rest from reference TRBV5-1 and TRBJ1-6 gives the full variable domain: KAGVTQTPRYLIKTRGQQVTLSCSPISGHRSVSWYQQTPGQGLQFLFEYFSETQRNKGNFPGRFSGRQFSNSRSEMNVSTLELGDSALYLCASSRRTGGVSPLHFGNGTRLTVT.

V gene TRBV7-9 combines with J gene TRBJ1-3; 8 bases are shared with TRBD1. Per the germline V gene, CDR1 is SEHNR and CDR2 is FQNEAQ (reference sequence). J lost 4 bases, V lost 1 base, and 6 bases had no gene match. This CDR3 region has 16 residues. CDR3 DNA: TGTGCCAGCAGCTTAGGTAGCGGGACAGGAGGAAACACCATATATTTT. This sequence encodes CASSLGSGTGGNTIYF. Filled out from reference TRBV7-9 and TRBJ1-3, the complete variable domain reads DTGVSQNPRHKITKRGQNVTFRCDPISEHNRLYWYRQTLGQGPEFLTYFQNEAQLEKSRLLSDRFSAERPKGSFSTLEIQRTEQGDSAMYLCASSLGSGTGGNTIYFGEGSWLTVV.

This clone was picked up a small number of times. The chain uses TRBV7-9 and TRBJ1-1; 7 positions agree with TRBD1. The germline gives CDR1 SEHNR, CDR2 FQNEAQ (reference sequence). The length of the CDR3 is 15 residues. Trimming at V came to 5 bases and at J to 4 bases, leaving 10 bases not matched to a gene. CDR3 loop: CASSPGVDRATEAFF. The DNA of the CDR3 is TGTGCCAGCAGCCCGGGTGTCGACAGGGCCACTGAAGCTTTCTTT.

This clone was counted a few times. The chain recombines TRBV5-1 with TRBJ2-5; D is ambiguous. Germline-derived CDR1 and CDR2 are SGHRS and YFSETQ. V was trimmed by 0 bases and J by 1 base, leaving 10 bases between them. The CDR3 totals 15 residues. This CDR3 reads CASSLGRWAQETQYF. The CDR3 nucleotides read TGCGCCAGCAGCTTGGGAAGGTGGGCCCAAGAGACCCAGTACTTC.

The genes are TRBV7-2 and TRBJ2-1; 8 bases are a match to TRBD1. CDR3 length: 16 amino acids. Germline V gene lookup returns CDR1 SGHTA and CDR2 FQGNSA. The trim removed 2 bases at V and 6 bases at J, leaving 9 bases unmatched. The CDR3 reads CASSLLGQAGTNEQFF. The DNA of the CDR3 is TGTGCCAGCAGCTTACTGGGACAGGCGGGGACCAATGAGCAGTTCTTC.

The chain links TRBV27 to TRBJ2-3; D ambiguous. The CDR3 is made up of 13 amino acids. Germline CDR1 reads MNHEY; CDR2 reads SMNVEV (reference sequence). V was clipped by 6 bases and J by 3 bases, with 10 bases between them. CDR3 bases: TGTGCCAGCAGCCCCCGCCGAACAGATACGCAGTATTTT. Translated, it gives CASSPRRTDTQYF.

Concerning this clone itself: Other DNA sequences in this specimen translate into the identical CDR3. CDR3 residues: CASSRGRTNYNSPLHF. The CDR3 DNA follows: TGTGCCAGCAGCCGGGGCAGGACAAACTATAATTCACCCCTCCACTTT. J is TRBJ1-6 and V is TRBV7-9; tentatively, D is TRBD1 (5 bases). The CDR3 has 16 amino acids. The germline V and J ends were trimmed by 5 bases and 3 bases, with 14 bases remaining between them. Germline V gene data show CDR1 as SEHNR and CDR2 as FQNEAQ (reference sequence).

This clone was detected only once. The chain joins TRBV11-2 to TRBJ2-1; a weak D match, TRBD2 (6 bases). Germline lookup yields CDR1 SGHAT and CDR2 FQNNGV. The CDR3 has 16 amino acids. Trimming left V 1 base short and J 6 bases short, with 16 bases between. The CDR3 sequence is CASSLVGSGAGNEQFF. The DNA of the CDR3 is TGTGCCAGCAGCTTAGTCGGGTCGGGAGCTGGCAATGAGCAGTTCTTC. Supplemented by reference TRBV11-2 and TRBJ2-1, the full variable domain reads EAGVAQSPRYKIIEKRQSVAFWCNPISGHATLYWYQQILGQGPKLLIQFQNNGVVDDSQLPKDRFSAERLKGVDSTLKIQPAKLEDSAVYLCASSLVGSGAGNEQFFGPGTRLTVL.

CDR3 nucleotide sequence: TGTGCCAGCAGCTTTGGGAACACTGAAGCTTTCTTT. Translating it yields CASSFGNTEAFF. V is TRBV7-2 and J is TRBJ1-1; D gene uncertain. CDR1 is SGHTA, CDR2 FQGNSA, per germline. V was cut by 3 bases and J by 1 base, with 3 bases left in between. This CDR3 contains 12 residues.

J is TRBJ2-6 and V is TRBV7-2; the match to TRBD2 covers 12 bases. V lost 5 bases to trimming and J lost 3 bases; unmatched junction nucleotides: 5. The CDR3 runs 17 residues. The germline V gene encodes CDR1 SGHTA and CDR2 FQGNSA. This CDR3 reads CASSPLAGGLGANVLTF. CDR3 coding DNA: TGTGCCAGCAGCCCTCTAGCGGGGGGGCTTGGGGCCAACGTCCTGACTTTC.

The J gene is TRBJ2-4, the V gene TRBV4-3; perhaps TRBD2 as D (5 bases). The CDR3 covers 16 residues. Trimming took off 4 bases at V and 8 bases at J, with 21 bases between the two ends. Looked up from germline, CDR1 is LGHNA and CDR2 is YSLEER. The CDR3 protein is CASSPTTSEVGDIQYF. The CDR3 region has the DNA TGCGCCAGCAGCCCGACGACTTCGGAGGTCGGAGACATTCAGTACTTC.

The rearrangement uses TRBV21-1 and TRBJ2-7; the table's D call of TRBD1 was not tested on the DNA. TRBV21-1 is a recognized pseudogene. The CDR3 is 15 residues long. The CDR3 DNA reads as TGTGCCAGCAGGAAGCCGAGTAAGGGGTCCTACGAGCAGTACTTC. This translates into CASRKPSKGSYEQYF.

The chain employs TRBV25-1 and TRBJ2-1; 8 bases are shared with TRBD1. Germline assignment: CDR1 MGHDK and CDR2 SYGVNS. The CDR3 loop spans 17 amino acids. V dropped 5 bases and J dropped 7; count of bases not matched to a gene: 16. In DNA form, the CDR3 reads TGTGCCAGCAGTCCCGGGACAGGAAAGGGTACCCAAAATGAGCAGTTCTTC. Translation: CASSPGTGKGTQNEQFF.

The chain is built from TRBV27 and TRBJ1-5; D perhaps matches TRBD1 (5 bases). Between the trimmed V and J ends, which lost 6 bases and 0 bases, there was a span of 24 bases. Per germline, CDR1 MNHEY and CDR2 SMNVEV (reference sequence). This CDR3 has 19 residues. This CDR3 reads CASSRVPPGRVVSNQPQHF. The DNA for the CDR3 is TGTGCCAGCAGCCGAGTCCCCCCGGGCAGGGTGGTTAGCAATCAGCCCCAGCATTTT.

V gene TRBV18 combines with J gene TRBJ2-3; D unresolved. The CDR3 sequence is 14 residues long. V lost 2 bases, J lost 3 bases, and 9 bases lay in between. CDR1 is KGHSH, CDR2 LQKENI, per germline. In DNA, the CDR3 is TGTGCCAGCTCACCAGGGCTTAGTACAGATACGCAGTATTTT. Translated: CASSPGLSTDTQYF.